This T cell receptor beta chain comes out of a study of T cells in Graves' hyperthyroidism and ophthalmopathy. Background on the study: Peripheral blood was collected at initial diagnosis, before any treatment.

CDR1 and CDR2 from the germline V gene are SGHRS and YFSETQ. Germline trimming cut 3 bases from V and 3 bases from J; bases unmatched to any gene: 3. This CDR3 has 14 residues. Amplified TCR beta CDR3 regions came from RNA transcripts. HTBI primers were used for first-round RT-PCR of the TCR CDR3. Via MiXCR, TCRdb re-called the multiplex PCR reads, giving one row per CDR3 protein. This sample has 560,000 or so distinct CDR3 sequences, with about 20% found just once. Active moderate-to-severe ophthalmopathy, Clinical Activity Score at least 3, NOSPECS at least 4, under 3 months' duration. The authors obtained PBMCs from over 8.5 ml of fresh peripheral blood.

The clonotype originates from a middle-aged man with Graves' ophthalmopathy. The chain joins TRBV5-1 to TRBJ2-3; 8 bases align to TRBD2. Sequenced: blood. CDR3 protein: CASSYGLATDTQYF. CDR3 DNA: TGCGCCAGCAGCTACGGACTAGCTACAGATACGCAGTATTTT.